The T cell receptor (beta chain) described here comes from a study of memory CD4+ T cells and cytomegalovirus serostatus. Study results and caveats: About two fifths of the roughly 150 known CMV-associated TCRbeta sequences appeared in CD4+ memory.

On this clone itself: The antigen is undetermined.

The sort gate was single viable CD3+CD4+CD8-CD45RO+ cells for memory CD4+ T cells. Donors' CMV status reflects serum IgG against pp150, pp28, p38, p52. CD4+ T cells were isolated by positive magnetic selection. In the source study's methods: After removing out-of-frame reads, approximately 2.2 million distinct TCRbeta sequences remained. Generated by immunoSEQ multiplex PCR, the TCRdb table keeps only in-frame clones and is missing some. The V and J calls and clone size come from that table; D and trimming were worked out from the DNA. Of some 87,000 clones in the sample, about 80% were seen once. The length of the CDR3 is 15 residues. Germline V gives CDR1 MGHDK, CDR2 SYGVNS. V gave up 3 bases and J gave up 8 bases, with 17 bases separating them.

The sequence was collected from an adult in good health and CMV-seropositive. The V gene is TRBV25-1, the J gene TRBJ2-1; a possible D gene is TRBD1 (6 bases). The sample consisted of memory CD4+ T cells from blood. CDR3 amino acids: CASSDLQGTADEQFF. For the CDR3, the DNA is TGTGCCAGCAGTGACCTGCAGGGGACGGCTGATGAGCAGTTCTTC.